This T cell receptor (beta chain) was captured by sequencing in a study of T cell responses to AZD1222 COVID-19 vaccine. Germline values: CDR1 MDHEN, CDR2 SYDVKM. The CDR3 sequence is 16 residues long. V lost 2 bases, J lost 5 bases, and 15 bases lay in between. Study-level findings and limits: Distributed over spike, vaccine-associated CD4 TCRs predominated at 160-218 and 743-854.

Produced via immunoSEQ multiplex PCR; TCRdb's table is partial and in-frame only. The table lists over 100,000 clones, 86% of them singletons, with 3.3% in the top ten. This clone was found a few times. No antigen is known for it. The receptor was isolated from an adult who received the MenACWY meningococcal vaccine as a control. The gene calls are TRBV28 and TRBJ1-4; D not certain. The sample consisted of peripheral blood, taken 28 days after the second dose of the MenACWY control vaccine. The CDR3 sequence: CASSLGFDTFNEKLFF. CDR3 DNA: TGTGCCAGCAGTTTAGGGTTTGACACGTTCAATGAAAAACTGTTTTTT.